This T cell receptor beta chain is from a study of Ad26.COV2.S vaccination and SARS-CoV-2 variants. Whole-study results and caveats: Following vaccination, spike-specific CD8+ and CD4+ T cell responses reportedly exhibited substantial breadth.

The CDR3 contains 11 residues. The J segment lost 7 bases and the V segment lost 4 bases, leaving 2 bases of the junction unmatched. CDR1 is SQVTM, CDR2 ANQGSEA, per germline. Profiled with immunoSEQ multiplex PCR; TCRdb holds only in-frame clones, not every one. The data show about half a million clones, 80% to 90% seen once. As for this clone: Antigen specificity is unknown.

The sample's treatment: about 20 received Ad26.COV2.S at low or high dose, single or two shots; roughly five received placebo; per-sample allocation not given. The investigators took samples on day 63 after the first vaccine or placebo injection. The chain joins TRBV29-1 to TRBJ2-3; 7 nucleotides agree with TRBD2. Specimen: peripheral blood, collected in a trial of Ad26.COV2.S vaccine versus placebo. This TCR came from a person aged 18-60 years who received the Ad26.COV2.S COVID-19 vaccine or a placebo. CDR3 sequence (DNA): TGCAGCGTTGTAAGCGGGAATACGCAGTATTTT. It codes for CSVVSGNTQYF.